These T cell receptor beta chains were read from a single sample in a study of T cell responses to AZD1222 COVID-19 vaccine. TCRdb keeps only in-frame clones here, not all; method: immunoSEQ multiplex PCR. This table holds under 50,000 clones, approximately 90% found once. Here the sequenced sample was peripheral blood, taken 28 days after the second AZD1222 dose. The source of these receptors is an adult who received the AZD1222 COVID-19 vaccine. Both conserved end residues are part of each CDR3. D genes are given only for firm matches. Not every row has a clone size; where given, it reads once, few, many or a size class.

TGCGCCAGCAGTATAGGGGCGGGAGGGGCCTACGAGCAGTACTTC	CASSIGAGGAYEQYF	TRBV10-1	TRBJ2-7	TRBD2	NA
TGCGCCAGCAGCCCCTTGGTGGCCTATGGCTACACCTTC	CASSPLVAYGYTF	TRBV4-1	TRBJ1-2	NA	NA
TGTGCCAGCTCAACACCGGGACTACCGAATGAGCAGTTCTTC	CASSTPGLPNEQFF	TRBV18	TRBJ2-1	TRBD2	NA
TGTGCCAGCAGCTTAGATCCGTCCAGGACTAGCTATGGGGAGCTGTTTTTT	CASSLDPSRTSYGELFF	TRBV11-3	TRBJ2-2	TRBD2	NA
TGTGCCAGCAGCCAAGAGTATGGGTTTGGTACGGCTTTCTTT	CASSQEYGFGTAFF	TRBV3-1/TRBV3-2	TRBJ1-1	NA	NA
TGTGCCAGCAGTTTATTGGCTGGGAATACCTACGAGCAGTACTTC	CASSLLAGNTYEQYF	TRBV27	TRBJ2-7	NA	NA
TGTGCCAGTCAAAACTACGGGACAGGAAATGAAAAACTGTTTTTT	CASQNYGTGNEKLFF	TRBV19	TRBJ1-4	TRBD1	NA
TGTGCCAGCAGCCAAGGGAAGGGGGGGCCCCAGCATTTT	CASSQGKGGPQHF	TRBV3-1/TRBV3-2	TRBJ1-5	NA	NA
TGTGCCAGCAGCCCACGAGGGACCGCTAATGAAAAACTGTTTTTT	CASSPRGTANEKLFF	TRBV28	TRBJ1-4	NA	once
TGCGCCAGCAGCTTGACGGTGAACACTGAAGCTTTCTTT	CASSLTVNTEAFF	TRBV5-1	TRBJ1-1	NA	NA
TGTGCCAGTAGTGTGACAGTTTATCGGACAGATACGCAGTATTTT	CASSVTVYRTDTQYF	TRBV19	TRBJ2-3	NA	NA
TGTGCCAGCAGCCTCATCGGTTACTCCTACGAGCAGTACTTC	CASSLIGYSYEQYF	TRBV5-6	TRBJ2-7	NA	NA
TGCGCCAGCAGCTGGCGACTAGCGGAAGAGACCCAGTACTTC	CASSWRLAEETQYF	TRBV5-1	TRBJ2-5	TRBD2	NA
TGTGCCATCAGGGCTCTCGGGGCGCTTGACACTGAAGCTTTCTTT	CAIRALGALDTEAFF	TRBV10-3	TRBJ1-1	NA	NA
TGTGCCAGCAGCTTAGCGCTAGCGGGGAACCAAGAGACCCAGTACTTC	CASSLALAGNQETQYF	TRBV7-8	TRBJ2-5	TRBD2	NA
TGCAGCGTTGGAAGGGGCGGTGAAGCTTTCTTT	CSVGRGGEAFF	TRBV29-1	TRBJ1-1	NA	NA
TGTGCCAGCAGTGAATCTATCAGAAAGTCACCCCTCCACTTT	CASSESIRKSPLHF	TRBV6-1	TRBJ1-6	NA	NA
TGTGCCAGCAGCCGCATGAACACTGAAGCTTTCTTT	CASSRMNTEAFF	TRBV6-5	TRBJ1-1	NA	NA
TGCGCCAGCAGCCCATCGACAGGTAGCGACGAGCAGTACTTC	CASSPSTGSDEQYF	TRBV5-1	TRBJ2-7	NA	once
TGTGCCAGCAGTCCGGGACAGGGGGCCTCAGATACGCAGTATTTT	CASSPGQGASDTQYF	TRBV28	TRBJ2-3	TRBD1	NA
TGTGCCAGCACGGGACAGGGGGCTTATCAGCCCCAGCATTTT	CASTGQGAYQPQHF	TRBV2	TRBJ1-5	TRBD1	once
TGTGCTAGTGGCTCAGCCTGCAGCAGGGGGCGCCTGCTCTACGAGCAGTACTTC	CASGSACSRGRLLYEQYF	TRBV12-5	TRBJ2-7	TRBD1	NA
TGTGCCAGCAGTGACACGGACCGGAACACTGAAGCTTTCTTT	CASSDTDRNTEAFF	TRBV6-4	TRBJ1-1	NA	NA
TGTGCCAGCAGCGACTGGGACAGGCCGAACTATGGCTACACCTTC	CASSDWDRPNYGYTF	TRBV3-1/TRBV3-2	TRBJ1-2	TRBD1	NA
TGTGCCAGCAGTGCCGGGTGGGGAGCGGGGTACAATGAGCAGTTCTTC	CASSAGWGAGYNEQFF	TRBV6-1	TRBJ2-1	TRBD2	NA
TGTGCCAGCAGCCAAGCGACCACCGGGGAGCTGTTTTTT	CASSQATTGELFF	TRBV3-1/TRBV3-2	TRBJ2-2	NA	NA
TGTGCCAGCAGCTCAGGGACTCAAACCTACGAGCAGTACTTC	CASSSGTQTYEQYF	TRBV7-9	TRBJ2-7	NA	NA
TGTGCCAGCAGCTTATTAGGGACAGTAAATCAGCCCCAGCATTTT	CASSLLGTVNQPQHF	TRBV7-8	TRBJ1-5	TRBD1	NA
TGTGCCAGCAGCCCGGGCCTTAGCAGCTCCTACAATGAGCAGTTCTTC	CASSPGLSSSYNEQFF	TRBV5-4	TRBJ2-1	NA	NA
TGTGCCAGCAGGGAGGGGAAGGGGAGCAATCAGCCCCAGCATTTT	CASREGKGSNQPQHF	TRBV6-6	TRBJ1-5	NA	NA
TGTGCCAGTATGGACCGGGACAGGGGGCGAGGCTATGGCTACACCTTC	CASMDRDRGRGYGYTF	TRBV19	TRBJ1-2	TRBD1	NA
TGCAGCGCGGACAGGGAAGGGGAGACCCAGTACTTC	CSADREGETQYF	TRBV29-1	TRBJ2-5	TRBD1	NA
TGTGCCGAGGTGTATTCGACTGCCTCCTACGAGCAGTACTTC	CAEVYSTASYEQYF	TRBV30	TRBJ2-7	NA	once
TGTGCCAGCAGTGAATCTCCGTACTCTGGAAACACCATATATTTT	CASSESPYSGNTIYF	TRBV2	TRBJ1-3	NA	NA
TGTGCCAGCAGTGTCGCCGCAGGGGTTGGGTCAAAACTGTTTTTT	CASSVAAGVGSKLFF	TRBV6-4	TRBJ1-4	NA	medium-sized
TGTGCCAGCAGACCTTCTAGGTGGGGGGATGACTATGGCTACACCTTC	CASRPSRWGDDYGYTF	TRBV13	TRBJ1-2	NA	NA
TGCAGCGTTGAAGATGATCGGGAGGGCCAGGAGACCCAGTACTTC	CSVEDDREGQETQYF	TRBV29-1	TRBJ2-5	TRBD2	NA
TGTGCCAGCAGAGGACATGTCTCCTACGAGCAGTACTTC	CASRGHVSYEQYF	TRBV27	TRBJ2-7	NA	NA
TGTGCCAGAAGCATTACTAGCGGGAGGGCACCCGGGGAGACCCAGTACTTC	CARSITSGRAPGETQYF	TRBV5-3	TRBJ2-5	TRBD2	NA
TGCGCCAGCAGCTCCGAGGGGTCCGGGGAGCTGTTTTTT	CASSSEGSGELFF	TRBV5-1	TRBJ2-2	NA	NA
TGTGCCTCGACAGGGGGCTACCACGAGCAGTACTTC	CASTGGYHEQYF	TRBV6-5	TRBJ2-7	TRBD1	NA
TGTGCCAGTCGGACCAATAACTATGGCTACACCTTC	CASRTNNYGYTF	TRBV19	TRBJ1-2	NA	once
TGTGCCATCGACCCCGGGACAGGGGGGGAAAAACTGTTTTTT	CAIDPGTGGEKLFF	TRBV6-5	TRBJ1-4	TRBD1	NA
TGTGCCAGCAGCGTAGAAGGGGGCAGCGGGGAGCTGTTTTTT	CASSVEGGSGELFF	TRBV9	TRBJ2-2	TRBD1	NA
TGTGCCAGTACCAGCCCTAAACAGGTAGCCTATGGCTACACCTTC	CASTSPKQVAYGYTF	TRBV19	TRBJ1-2	NA	NA
TGTGCCAGCTCACGTGGGGACACGGTCAGAAGTTATAGCAATCAGCCCCAGCATTTT	CASSRGDTVRSYSNQPQHF	TRBV18	TRBJ1-5	NA	NA
TGTGCCAGCAGCGTAGGGGGGGCGAGACTAGAGACCCAGTACTTC	CASSVGGARLETQYF	TRBV9	TRBJ2-5	NA	NA
TGTGCCAGCAGTTACTCCAGGAAAGAGACCCAGTACTTC	CASSYSRKETQYF	TRBV6-2/TRBV6-3	TRBJ2-5	NA	NA
TGTGCCAGCAGCTTGCTTAATTATGGGGGTGGGGAGACCCAGTACTTC	CASSLLNYGGGETQYF	TRBV5-4	TRBJ2-5	NA	NA
TGTGCCAGCAGTCCGAGACTAGCGGGAGAATCGGATACGCAGTATTTT	CASSPRLAGESDTQYF	TRBV27	TRBJ2-3	TRBD2	NA
TGTGCCAGCACGGGGGGGTACACAGATACGCAGTATTTT	CASTGGYTDTQYF	TRBV27	TRBJ2-3	TRBD2	NA
TGCGCCAGCAGTTCAACAGGGACCAATGAGCAGTTCTTC	CASSSTGTNEQFF	TRBV10-1	TRBJ2-1	NA	NA